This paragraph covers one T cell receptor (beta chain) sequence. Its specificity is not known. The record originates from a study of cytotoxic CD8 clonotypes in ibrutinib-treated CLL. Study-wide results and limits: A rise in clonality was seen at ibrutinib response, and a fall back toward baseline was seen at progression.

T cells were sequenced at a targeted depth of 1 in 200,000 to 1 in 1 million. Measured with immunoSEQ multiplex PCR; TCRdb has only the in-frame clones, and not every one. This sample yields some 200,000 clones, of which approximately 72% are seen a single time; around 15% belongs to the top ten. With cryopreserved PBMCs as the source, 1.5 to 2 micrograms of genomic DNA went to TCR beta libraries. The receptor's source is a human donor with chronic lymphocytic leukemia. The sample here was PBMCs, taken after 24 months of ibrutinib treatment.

CDR3: CASRPSVAYEQYF. CDR3 DNA: TGTGCCAGCAGACCCTCGGTGGCCTACGAGCAGTACTTC. This chain uses TRBV28 with TRBJ2-7; D not resolved. Germline lookup yields CDR1 MDHEN and CDR2 SYDVKM. The CDR3 is made up of 13 amino acids. Trimming stripped 6 bases from V and 2 bases from J, with 11 bases between. Full variable domain (outside the CDR3, taken from reference TRBV28 and TRBJ2-7): DVKVTQSSRYLVKRTGEKVFLECVQDMDHENMFWYRQDPGLGLRLIYFSYDVKMKEKGDIPEGYSVSREKKERFSLILESASTNQTSMYLCASRPSVAYEQYFGPGTRLTVT.